This entry is about one T cell receptor beta chain. The data are from a study of T cell responses to AZD1222 COVID-19 vaccine. The CDR3 covers 19 residues. V dropped 4 bases and J dropped 1; count of bases not matched to a gene: 13. Germline V CDR1 and CDR2: MNHNS, SASEGT. Sequencing was performed with immunoSEQ multiplex PCR; in TCRdb, only in-frame clones are kept and a portion is missing. The sample lists more than 85,000 clones; about 90% were seen once. This sequence was found in an adult in good health. The specimen was peripheral blood, collected on day 0 of AZD1222 vaccination. This sequence joins TRBV6-1 and TRBJ1-5; TRBD1 matches at 10 bases. Here the CDR3 DNA reads TGTGCCAGCAGTGGGGTGGGACAGGGGATCTTGCTAAGCAATCAGCCCCAGCATTTT. Its translation: CASSGVGQGILLSNQPQHF.